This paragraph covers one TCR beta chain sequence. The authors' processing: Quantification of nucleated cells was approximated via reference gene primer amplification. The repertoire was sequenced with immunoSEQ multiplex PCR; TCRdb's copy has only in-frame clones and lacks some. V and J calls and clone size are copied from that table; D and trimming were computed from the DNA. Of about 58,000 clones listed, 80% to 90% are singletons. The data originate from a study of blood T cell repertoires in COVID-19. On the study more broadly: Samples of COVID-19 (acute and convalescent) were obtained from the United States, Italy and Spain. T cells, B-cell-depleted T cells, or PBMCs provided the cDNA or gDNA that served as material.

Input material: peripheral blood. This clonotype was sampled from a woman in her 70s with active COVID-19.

The CDR3 DNA follows: TGTGCCAGCAGTCACCGCGGACAGGGGGCCGGCTTCTTC. This translates into CASSHRGQGAGFF. The rearrangement uses TRBV27 and TRBJ2-1; 11 bases are a match to TRBD1. Trimming removed 5 bases from V and 16 bases from J; junction bases left unmatched: 10. The CDR3 is 13 residues long. The germline V gene has CDR1 MNHEY and CDR2 SMNVEV (reference sequence).